The 23 T cell receptor beta chains below come from one sample, sequenced in a study of blood T cell repertoires in COVID-19. Only in-frame clones appear in the TCRdb table, and some are missing; sequencing was by immunoSEQ multiplex PCR. The sample has 230,000 or so clones; 84% are singletons. Sequenced material: peripheral blood. These receptors originate from a man between 40 and 49 years old who had recovered from COVID-19.

This clone was counted only a few times. This rearrangement joins TRBV12-5 to TRBJ1-2; D not certain. The CDR3 contains 13 residues. The germline CDR1 and CDR2 sequences are LGHNT and FRNRAP. Trimming pared 5 bases from V and 8 bases from J, leaving 15 bases between. The CDR3 spells CASGLLSPLGYTF. CDR3 coding DNA: TGTGCTAGTGGTCTCCTAAGTCCGCTCGGCTACACCTTC.

This chain joins TRBV5-6 and TRBJ2-3, with TRBD2 as a possible D gene (5 bases). This CDR3 region has 14 residues. Trimming removed 3 bases from V and 0 bases from J, with 8 bases in between. Germline CDR1 reads SGHDT; CDR2 reads YYEEEE. In DNA form, the CDR3 reads TGTGCCAGCAGCTGGGCGGGTAGCACAGATACGCAGTATTTT. It encodes CASSWAGSTDTQYF.

The rearrangement joins TRBV14 to TRBJ2-5; 8 bases line up with TRBD1. V lost 1 base to trimming and J lost 5 bases; unmatched junction nucleotides: 6. Germline V gives CDR1 SGHDN, CDR2 FVKESK. The CDR3 is 15 residues long. The CDR3: CASSQAGTGGETQYF. CDR3 DNA sequence: TGTGCCAGCAGCCAAGCCGGGACAGGAGGGGAGACCCAGTACTTC.

CDR3 sequence: CASSLAGNTWYGYTF. In DNA, the CDR3 is TGTGCCAGCAGTTTAGCAGGGAATACGTGGTATGGCTACACCTTC. V usage is TRBV28 and J usage is TRBJ1-2; a possible D gene is TRBD1 (5 bases). The V gene lost 2 bases and the J gene lost 5 bases, with 15 bases spanning the gap. The CDR3 is 15 residues long. The germline gives CDR1 MDHEN, CDR2 SYDVKM.

The gene calls are TRBV4-3 and TRBJ1-1, with TRBD1 as a possible D gene (5 bases). V lost 0 bases and J 1 base, leaving 12 bases between the germline ends. The length of the CDR3 is 16 residues. Looked up from germline, CDR1 is LGHNA and CDR2 is YSLEER. CDR3 DNA sequence: TGCGCCAGCAGCCAAGATTGGGGCCTAGGGAACACTGAAGCTTTCTTT. Protein sequence: CASSQDWGLGNTEAFF.

The chain links TRBV6-2 or TRBV6-3 to TRBJ2-1; 7 bases match TRBD2. Trimming at V came to 2 bases and at J to 5 bases, leaving 6 bases not matched to a gene. CDR1 is MNHEY, CDR2 SVGEGT, per germline. CDR3 length: 15 residues. The CDR3 loop is CASSYELSGNNEQFF. The CDR3 nucleotides are TGTGCCAGCAGTTACGAACTAAGCGGGAACAATGAGCAGTTCTTC.

The chain links TRBV7-2 to TRBJ1-2, with 8 nucleotides matching TRBD1. The CDR3 is made up of 15 amino acids. Germline CDR1 is SGHTA and CDR2 is FQGNSA. Trimming cost V 5 bases and J 4 bases; bases outside gene matches: 9. The CDR3 protein is CASSDPRTGSYGYTF. The DNA of the CDR3 is TGTGCCAGCAGCGACCCAAGGACAGGGTCCTATGGCTACACCTTC.

The chain combines TRBV24-1 with TRBJ2-7; TRBD2 agrees at 13 bases. CDR1 KGHDR and CDR2 SFDVKD come from the germline V gene. V lost 3 bases and J lost 2; bases outside the gene matches: 0. This CDR3 is built from 15 residues. CDR3 sequence: CATSDGTSGTYEQYF. The CDR3 nucleotides are TGTGCCACCAGTGATGGGACTAGCGGGACCTACGAGCAGTACTTC.

This clone was seen once. V gene TRBV2 combines with J gene TRBJ1-2; TRBD1 matches 11 bases. The length of the CDR3 is 17 residues. V lost 2 bases, J lost 7 bases, and 12 bases stayed unmatched. CDR1 is SNHLY and CDR2 is FYNNEI in the germline V gene. Written as DNA, the CDR3 is TGTGCCAGCAGTGAAAAGGTCCCGGGACAGGGGGATGCTGGCTACACCTTC. Amino acids: CASSEKVPGQGDAGYTF. The variable domain in full, completed from reference TRBV2 and TRBJ1-2, reads EPEVTQTPSHQVTQMGQEVILRCVPISNHLYFYWYRQILGQKVEFLVSFYNNEISEKSEIFDDQFSVERPDGSNFTLKIRSTKLEDSAMYFCASSEKVPGQGDAGYTFGSGTRLTVV.

The chain is built from TRBV28 and TRBJ1-2; TRBD1 agrees at 7 bases. The CDR3 loop spans 14 amino acids. V gave up 4 bases and J gave up 4 bases; unmatched junction bases: 6. Per the germline V gene, CDR1 is MDHEN and CDR2 is SYDVKM. Here the CDR3 reads CASSSEDRTYGYTF. The CDR3 DNA is TGTGCCAGCAGTTCCGAGGACAGGACCTATGGCTACACCTTC.

The V and J genes are TRBV2 and TRBJ2-7; D not resolved. The germline V gene has CDR1 SNHLY and CDR2 FYNNEI. This CDR3 has 12 amino acids. Trimming removed 8 bases at V and 1 base at J, with 9 bases between. The CDR3 DNA reads TGTGCCAGCTCGCTAAGTTCCTACGAGCAGTACTTC. This translates into CASSLSSYEQYF.

This rearrangement joins TRBV19 to TRBJ1-5; D may be TRBD1 (5 bases). Germline lookup yields CDR1 LNHDA and CDR2 SQIVND (reference sequence). The CDR3 length is 13 residues. Deletions cut 6 bases from V and 3 bases from J, with 9 bases between. In DNA, the CDR3 is TGTGCCAGTAGAAAAGGGGTCAATCAGCCCCAGCATTTT. As protein: CASRKGVNQPQHF. Full variable domain (missing parts from reference TRBV19 and TRBJ1-5): DGGITQSPKYLFRKEGQNVTLSCEQNLNHDAMYWYRQDPGQGLRLIYYSQIVNDFQKGDIAEGYSVSREKKESFPLTVTSAQKNPTAFYLCASRKGVNQPQHFGDGTRLSIL.

The rearrangement joins TRBV19 to TRBJ2-7; D may be TRBD2 (6 bases). This CDR3 region has 15 residues. Trimming cost V 5 bases and J 1 base, with 15 bases left between them. The germline CDR1 and CDR2 sequences are LNHDA and SQIVND (reference sequence). The CDR3 is CASSPPGVGSYEQYF. CDR3 nucleotide sequence: TGTGCCAGTAGTCCGCCGGGGGTAGGGTCCTACGAGCAGTACTTC.

The gene calls are TRBV9 and TRBJ2-7, with 8 bases aligning to TRBD1. The CDR3 totals 18 residues. The germline V gene has CDR1 SGDLS and CDR2 YYNGEE. J lost 5 bases, V lost 1 base, and 17 bases had no gene match. CDR3 region: CASSVTPSEPRQGNEQYF. The CDR3 DNA is TGTGCCAGCAGCGTAACGCCATCGGAACCTCGACAGGGGAACGAGCAGTACTTC.

This chain links TRBV6-2 or TRBV6-3 with TRBJ2-7; 16 nucleotides line up with TRBD2. CDR1 MNHEY and CDR2 SVGEGT come from the germline V gene. The length of the CDR3 is 19 residues. The trim removed 4 bases at V and 3 bases at J, leaving 12 bases unmatched. Written as DNA, the CDR3 is TGTGCCAGCAGTTCACGCCCGGGACTAGCGGGAGGGTCCTTCTACGAGCAGTACTTC. Its protein product is CASSSRPGLAGGSFYEQYF.

This chain links TRBV6-6 with TRBJ1-2; D uncertain. Germline loops: CDR1 MNHNY, CDR2 SVGAGI (reference sequence). Trimming shortened V by 6 bases and J by 8 bases, and 10 bases separated the two germline ends. The CDR3 contains 11 residues. The CDR3 bases are TGTGCCAGCAGAACGTATGGCGGCTACACCTTC. This gives the protein CASRTYGGYTF.

The CDR3 sequence is CASQQGGNYGYTF. CDR3 nucleotides: TGTGCCAGTCAGCAGGGGGGTAACTATGGCTACACCTTC. This rearrangement joins TRBV2 to TRBJ1-2, with 7 bases identical to TRBD1. This CDR3 region has 13 residues. Germline V lookup: CDR1 SNHLY, CDR2 FYNNEI. With 9 bases clipped from V and 1 base from J, the junction kept 5 bases outside the gene matches. Complete variable domain (other parts from reference TRBV2 and TRBJ1-2): EPEVTQTPSHQVTQMGQEVILRCVPISNHLYFYWYRQILGQKVEFLVSFYNNEISEKSEIFDDQFSVERPDGSNFTLKIRSTKLEDSAMYFCASQQGGNYGYTFGSGTRLTVV.

The rearrangement joins TRBV19 to TRBJ2-3; 8 nucleotides agree with TRBD2. This CDR3 is 16 amino acids long. With V trimmed by 2 bases and J by 0 bases, 4 bases remained unmatched. Germline V gene data show CDR1 as LNHDA and CDR2 as SQIVND (reference sequence). This CDR3 is CASSINGRGSTDTQYF. The CDR3 nucleotides are TGTGCCAGTAGTATAAACGGGAGGGGTAGCACAGATACGCAGTATTTT.

The chain employs TRBV5-4 and TRBJ2-3; 8 bases map to TRBD2. V gave up 4 bases and J gave up 2 bases; unmatched junction bases: 9. Germline V gene lookup returns CDR1 SGHNT and CDR2 YYREEE (reference sequence). This CDR3 has 16 amino acids. The CDR3 here is CASSPGGGLDTDTQYF. CDR3 nucleotide sequence: TGTGCCAGCAGCCCGGGGGGGGGACTAGACACAGATACGCAGTATTTT.

V and J are TRBV29-1 and TRBJ2-5, with 7 nucleotides matching TRBD1. With V trimmed by 1 base and J by 5 bases, 10 bases remained unmatched. The CDR3 totals 15 residues. Germline CDR1 reads SQVTM; CDR2 reads ANQGSEA. The CDR3 region is CSVEVLSRGIETQYF. The DNA of the CDR3 is TGCAGCGTTGAAGTTCTCTCCAGGGGGATCGAGACCCAGTACTTC. Supplemented by reference TRBV29-1 and TRBJ2-5, the full variable domain reads SAVISQKPSRDICQRGTSLTIQCQVDSQVTMMFWYRQQPGQSLTLIATANQGSEATYESGFVIDKFPISRPNLTFSTLTVSNMSPEDSSIYLCSVEVLSRGIETQYFGPGTRLLVL.

The chain recombines TRBV5-4 with TRBJ1-2, with a weak D call TRBD1 (6 bases). Trimming pared 10 bases from V and 6 bases from J, leaving 13 bases between. CDR3 length: 11 residues. Germline CDR1 reads SGHNT; CDR2 reads YYREEE (reference sequence). The CDR3 protein is CALLGANGYTF. The CDR3 bases are TGTGCCCTCCTGGGGGCTAATGGCTACACCTTC.

This clone was counted a single time. The V gene is TRBV10-3, the J gene TRBJ1-5; D is uncertain. Looked up from germline, CDR1 is ENHRY and CDR2 is SYGVKD. The V and J ends lost 1 base and 5 bases respectively, with 3 bases between them. This CDR3 has 12 amino acids. The CDR3 region is CAISELDQPQHF. The CDR3 nucleotides are TGTGCCATCAGTGAGTTAGATCAGCCCCAGCATTTT.

V is TRBV24-1 and J is TRBJ2-1; 11 bases are shared with TRBD2. Germline V gene data show CDR1 as KGHDR and CDR2 as SFDVKD. J was trimmed by 7 bases and V by 3 bases; bases with no gene match: 10. The CDR3 is 17 residues long. The CDR3 region is CATSDRPTSGRGNEQFF. The DNA for the CDR3 is TGTGCCACCAGTGATCGCCCTACTAGCGGGAGAGGGAATGAGCAGTTCTTC.